These 26 T cell receptor beta chains share one sample of origin, sequenced in a study of post-analysis software for immune sequencing data. General study points: The study found TRBV5-6, TRBV5-1 and TRBV20-1 among 5 or 6 TRBV segments more frequent in patients than controls.

No antigen has been assigned to these receptors. Incorporated into the TCR beta cDNA libraries were unique molecular identifiers, which served to reduce PCR and sequencing biases. TCRdb ran MiXCR on the PCR reads and lists one entry per CDR3 protein. The sample contains about 800,000 distinct CDR3 sequences, around 27% of which appear only once. What was sequenced was blood. These receptors were taken from a girl aged 5-17 years with multiple sclerosis.

This chain connects TRBV9 to TRBJ1-3; D not certain. Trimming pared 4 bases from V and 3 bases from J, leaving 8 bases between. Germline V gene lookup returns CDR1 SGDLS and CDR2 YYNGEE. The CDR3 runs 13 residues. The CDR3 bases are TGTGCCAGCAGCCGCGACGGTGGAAACACCATATATTTT. Its translation: CASSRDGGNTIYF.

Only a few counts were recorded for this clonotype. The chain links TRBV6-1 to TRBJ1-2, with D unresolved. Looked up from germline, CDR1 is MNHNS and CDR2 is SASEGT. V was trimmed by 0 bases and J by 4 bases, leaving 9 bases between them. The CDR3 is 14 residues long. DNA for the CDR3: TGTGCCAGCAGTGAAGCGGCAACCAGCTATGGCTACACCTTC. It encodes CASSEAATSYGYTF.

The chain employs TRBV2 and TRBJ2-5; D remains unclear. Trimming took off 6 bases at V and 4 bases at J, with 6 bases between the two ends. Germline V gene data show CDR1 as SNHLY and CDR2 as FYNNEI. CDR3 length equals 11 residues. The CDR3 loop reads CASRVRETQYF. CDR3 DNA sequence: TGTGCCAGCAGAGTTCGAGAGACCCAGTACTTC.

The rearrangement uses TRBV24-1 and TRBJ2-3; no firm D call. The V end lost 0 bases, the J end lost 2 bases, and 2 bases lay between the germline ends. CDR1 and CDR2 (germline): KGHDR, SFDVKD. The CDR3 extends over 13 amino acids. The CDR3 reads CATSDLYTDTQYF. The CDR3 DNA follows: TGTGCCACCAGTGATTTGTACACAGATACGCAGTATTTT.

J is TRBJ1-2 and V is TRBV20-1; D is uncertain. Trimming shortened V by 3 bases and J by 2 bases, and 7 bases separated the two germline ends. The CDR3 loop spans 12 amino acids. CDR1 and CDR2 from the germline V gene are DFQATT and SNEGSKA (reference sequence). In DNA, the CDR3 is TGCAGTGCTAGGCAGGCCAACTATGGCTACACCTTC. Its translation is CSARQANYGYTF.

The gene calls are TRBV5-1 and TRBJ2-7; D is uncertain. The germline gives CDR1 SGHRS, CDR2 YFSETQ. Trimming stripped 1 base from V and 2 bases from J, with 4 bases between. The CDR3 has 12 residues. The DNA of the CDR3 is TGCGCCAGCAGCTTGCCTGCCTACGAGCAGTACTTC. Translation gives CASSLPAYEQYF. Complete variable domain (other parts from reference TRBV5-1 and TRBJ2-7): KAGVTQTPRYLIKTRGQQVTLSCSPISGHRSVSWYQQTPGQGLQFLFEYFSETQRNKGNFPGRFSGRQFSNSRSEMNVSTLELGDSALYLCASSLPAYEQYFGPGTRLTVT.

This clonotype has more than one count but fewer than ten. The chain combines TRBV5-1 with TRBJ1-1, with a possible D match to TRBD1 (5 bases). Per germline, CDR1 SGHRS and CDR2 YFSETQ. CDR3 length equals 13 residues. With 0 bases removed from V and 11 bases from J, the gap between germline ends came to 14 bases. The CDR3 DNA sequence: TGCGCCAGCAGCTTGGGAGGCAGGGAGGCGGCTTTCTTT. This sequence encodes CASSLGGREAAFF.

The sample holds many counts of this clonotype. The chain is built from TRBV12-3 or TRBV12-4 and TRBJ1-2; D may be TRBD1 (5 bases). The V end lost 0 bases, the J end lost 8 bases, and 7 bases lay between the germline ends. CDR3 length: 12 residues. The CDR3 loop reads CASSLAGAGYTF. DNA for the CDR3: TGTGCCAGCAGTTTAGCCGGGGCCGGCTACACCTTC.

The J gene is TRBJ2-1, the V gene TRBV9, with 9 bases matching TRBD1. CDR3 size: 19 residues. V lost 5 bases, J lost 3 bases, and 18 bases stayed unmatched. Germline V gene data show CDR1 as SGDLS and CDR2 as YYNGEE. DNA for the CDR3: TGTGCCAGCAGTCTCCGGGGACAGGGTTCTAGCGGAGACTACAATGAGCAGTTCTTC. It yields the protein CASSLRGQGSSGDYNEQFF. Complete variable domain (other parts from reference TRBV9 and TRBJ2-1): DSGVTQTPKHLITATGQRVTLRCSPRSGDLSVYWYQQSLDQGLQFLIQYYNGEERAKGNILERFSAQQFPDLHSELNLSSLELGDSALYFCASSLRGQGSSGDYNEQFFGPGTRLTVL.

This chain links TRBV4-3 with TRBJ1-1; TRBD1 is a possible D gene (6 bases). The germline V gene encodes CDR1 LGHNA and CDR2 YSLEER. This CDR3 is 16 amino acids long. V was cut by 1 base and J by 10 bases, with 22 bases left in between. The CDR3 region has the DNA TGCGCCAGCAGCCAAGGTCCGTTAGGACAGTCAAAGGGAGCTTTCTTT. Its protein is CASSQGPLGQSKGAFF.

This chain joins TRBV12-3 or TRBV12-4 and TRBJ2-3; the match to TRBD2 covers 13 bases. The CDR3 covers 18 residues. The trim removed 3 bases at V and 2 bases at J, leaving 8 bases unmatched. The CDR3 DNA sequence: TGTGCCAGCAGTTTTCGACTAGCGGGGGGCAACCTCACAGATACGCAGTATTTT. It encodes CASSFRLAGGNLTDTQYF.

This clonotype was seen many times. The chain links TRBV5-6 to TRBJ2-5, with TRBD2 matching 7 bases. With V trimmed by 3 bases and J by 1 base, 0 bases remained unmatched. Germline CDR1 and CDR2: SGHDT and YYEEEE. The CDR3 runs to 13 residues. CDR3 residues: CASSWGGQETQYF. CDR3 DNA: TGTGCCAGCAGCTGGGGGGGCCAAGAGACCCAGTACTTC.

This clonotype was recorded a few times. This chain uses TRBV29-1 with TRBJ2-7; 12 bases fit TRBD2. The V gene's germline CDR1 is SQVTM and CDR2 ANQGSEA. This CDR3 is built from 19 residues. After removal of 3 bases from V and 1 base from J, the junction contained 16 bases not matched to a gene. CDR3 DNA: TGCAGCGTTGACACCGGACGGGGCAGGGGGACTAGCGGGTCCTACGAGCAGTACTTC. Its protein product is CSVDTGRGRGTSGSYEQYF.

This chain connects TRBV6-5 to TRBJ2-1, with D perhaps TRBD2 (5 bases). Germline CDR1 reads MNHEY; CDR2 reads SVGAGI. Trimming removed 0 bases at V and 15 bases at J, with 15 bases between. This CDR3 is built from 13 residues. The CDR3 spells CASSYSSGSFRFF. The CDR3 DNA follows: TGTGCCAGCAGTTACTCTTCTGGGAGTTTTCGGTTCTTC.

V and J are TRBV5-4 and TRBJ2-5; maybe TRBD1 (5 bases). The end of the DNA is better explained by TRBJ2-7, so the J call may be wrong. The germline gives CDR1 SGHNT, CDR2 YYREEE (reference sequence). The CDR3 spans 14 residues. The CDR3 nucleotides are TGTGCCAGCAGCTTGGACGACAGAATTGGCGAGCAGTACTTC. As protein: CASSLDDRIGEQYF.

The rearrangement links TRBV6-5 to TRBJ1-5; D is perhaps TRBD1 (5 bases). CDR1 and CDR2 (germline): MNHEY, SVGAGI. The CDR3 spans 16 residues. The V and J ends lost 2 bases and 1 base respectively, with 12 bases between them. The CDR3 spells CASSYKGGESNQPQHF. CDR3 nucleotide sequence: TGTGCCAGCAGTTACAAGGGAGGGGAGAGCAATCAGCCCCAGCATTTT.

This clonotype occurred a few times. The chain combines TRBV20-1 with TRBJ1-2, with D unclear. The V end was cut by 1 base, the J end by 5 bases, with 14 bases between. CDR1 and CDR2 (germline): DFQATT, SNEGSKA (reference sequence). CDR3 size: 14 residues. CDR3 sequence reads: CSARGEGRSYGYTF. The CDR3 bases are TGCAGTGCTAGAGGGGAGGGTAGGTCATATGGCTACACCTTC.

V usage is TRBV28 and J usage is TRBJ2-4, with D perhaps matching TRBD2 (6 bases). Matching the DNA end better, TRBJ2-7 makes the J call doubtful. The CDR3 spans 14 residues. CDR1 and CDR2 (germline): MDHEN, SYDVKM. CDR3 sequence (DNA): TGTGCCAGCAGTTTACTTGGCGGGGTCCGCGAGCAGTACTTC. Translation: CASSLLGGVREQYF.

The V call is TRBV19, the J call TRBJ2-3; 10 positions agree with TRBD2. The CDR3 is made up of 16 amino acids. Trimming at V came to 5 bases and at J to 3 bases, leaving 8 bases not matched to a gene. Germline V gene lookup returns CDR1 LNHDA and CDR2 SQIVND (reference sequence). As DNA, the CDR3 is TGTGCCAGTAGTTCCCGGACTAGCGGTCAGACAGATACGCAGTATTTT. Translating it yields CASSSRTSGQTDTQYF.

This clonotype was seen only a few times. The chain recombines TRBV3-1 with TRBJ1-3, with D possibly being TRBD1 (5 bases). Germline V gene data show CDR1 as LGHDT and CDR2 as YNNKEL (reference sequence). The germline V and J ends were trimmed by 4 bases and 4 bases, with 11 bases remaining between them. This CDR3 has 14 amino acids. CDR3 in amino acids: CASSRQGDGNTIYF. DNA for the CDR3: TGTGCCAGCAGCCGCCAAGGGGACGGAAACACCATATATTTT.

This clonotype was found a few times. The V call is TRBV20-1, the J call TRBJ2-4; 9 nucleotides agree with TRBD2. Trimming cost V 2 bases and J 8 bases; bases outside gene matches: 19. CDR3 length: 18 residues. CDR1 is DFQATT, CDR2 SNEGSKA, per germline (reference sequence). In nucleotides, the CDR3 is TGCAGTGCTAGACCAACCGGGACTAGCATCACCCAGAGGGACATTCAGTACTTC. This gives the protein CSARPTGTSITQRDIQYF.

This clonotype has a handful of counts. The chain combines TRBV11-2 with TRBJ2-2; TRBD2 matches 9 bases. V lost 7 bases, J lost 6 bases, and 9 bases stayed unmatched. The CDR3 is 15 amino acids. Germline CDR1 SGHAT, CDR2 FQNNGV. CDR3 nucleotide sequence: TGTGCCAGCAATTCTAGCGGGATTGCGGCCGGGGAGCTGTTTTTT. It translates to CASNSSGIAAGELFF.

Remarks on this clonotype: Its ends do not fully match the called genes, so a read error is possible. V gene TRBV6-2 or TRBV6-3 combines with J gene TRBJ1-4; D perhaps matches TRBD1 (5 bases). The CDR3 consists of 16 residues. The germline V gene encodes CDR1 MNHEY and CDR2 SVGEGT. CDR3 DNA sequence: TGTGCCAGCAGCCGTTGGGGGAGAGACGATGGACGAAAACGGTTTTTT. This codes for CASSRWGRDDGRKRFF.

This clonotype was detected only a few times. The chain is built from TRBV5-1 and TRBJ2-7, with 8 bases matching TRBD1. The CDR3 spans 13 residues. After removal of 4 bases from V and 7 bases from J, the junction contained 7 bases not matched to a gene. Germline values: CDR1 SGHRS, CDR2 YFSETQ. CDR3 nucleotides: TGCGCCAGCAGCCCGGGACAGGTTACGGAGCAGTACTTC. Its protein product is CASSPGQVTEQYF.

The CDR3 DNA is TGTGCCAGCAGAGCCGGGACAGGGGTTAAGGGCTACACCTTC. Translating it yields CASRAGTGVKGYTF. The chain combines TRBV12-3 or TRBV12-4 with TRBJ1-2; 10 bases are shared with TRBD1. The CDR3 sequence is 14 residues long. V lost 6 bases to trimming and J lost 8 bases; unmatched junction nucleotides: 9.

The rearrangement links TRBV27 to TRBJ2-1; TRBD1 matches 8 bases. The germline gives CDR1 MNHEY, CDR2 SMNVEV (reference sequence). V lost 5 bases and J lost 6; bases outside the gene matches: 9. CDR3 length equals 15 residues. CDR3 DNA: TGTGCCAGCAGTCAAGGACAGGGACGTCTCAATGAGCAGTTCTTC. This gives the protein CASSQGQGRLNEQFF.